What follows are 27 T cell receptor beta chains derived from one specimen sequenced in a study of blood T cell repertoires in COVID-19 (dated by TCRdb to the early 2020s). Libraries were prepared through the immunoSEQ multiplex PCR assay. TCRdb stores this immuneACCESS table with in-frame sequences only. Part of the clones is absent; in the studies checked, under half of the shortfall reflects unresolved V genes, and no reason is known for the rest. For this sample the table gives approximately 180,000 clones, of which roughly nine tenths were detected only once. The ten largest make up 20% to 25% of the sample. The sample comprised peripheral blood. These TCRs come from a man aged 60-69 years with active or convalescent COVID-19.

The V and J genes are TRBV5-6 and TRBJ1-1; D is undetermined. Trimming pared 0 bases from V and 3 bases from J, leaving 6 bases between. The CDR3 is 13 amino acids. CDR1 and CDR2 (germline): SGHDT, YYEEEE. CDR3 DNA: TGTGCCAGCAGCTTGGCGGTTGACACTGAAGCTTTCTTT. This sequence encodes CASSLAVDTEAFF.

This chain links TRBV5-1 with TRBJ1-1; a weak D match, TRBD1 (5 bases). The CDR3 totals 17 residues. Germline CDR1 reads SGHRS; CDR2 reads YFSETQ. Trimming took 1 base from V and 4 from J, leaving 20 bases between them. In nucleotides, the CDR3 is TGCGCCAGCAGCTTGTCACCGGGACTCCAATGGGTCACTGAAGCTTTCTTT. It codes for CASSLSPGLQWVTEAFF.

This chain joins TRBV2 and TRBJ1-3; 7 bases map to TRBD1. The CDR3 covers 15 residues. J was trimmed by 0 bases and V by 6 bases; bases with no gene match: 5. In germline, CDR1 is SNHLY, CDR2 FYNNEI. This CDR3 is CASSADRISGNTIYF. The CDR3 nucleotides are TGTGCCAGCAGCGCGGACAGGATCTCTGGAAACACCATATATTTT.

The count of this clone is one. This chain uses TRBV5-4 with TRBJ1-1; D not certain. Trimming removed 0 bases at V and 0 bases at J, with 9 bases between. The CDR3 is 15 residues long. CDR1 SGHNT and CDR2 YYREEE come from the germline V gene (reference sequence). CDR3 sequence: CASSLGSGMNTEAFF. The CDR3 DNA reads TGTGCCAGCAGCTTGGGCTCAGGCATGAACACTGAAGCTTTCTTT.

This sequence joins TRBV9 and TRBJ1-4; unclear D gene. CDR1 is SGDLS and CDR2 is YYNGEE in the germline V gene. CDR3 length equals 15 residues. Trimming took 0 bases from V and 4 from J, leaving 10 bases between them. CDR3 region: CASSVGGWINEKLFF. The CDR3 DNA is TGTGCCAGCAGCGTAGGAGGGTGGATTAATGAAAAACTGTTTTTT.

The V call is TRBV11-2, the J call TRBJ1-3; D may be TRBD1 (5 bases). V was pared by 5 bases and J by 2 bases, with 19 bases between. CDR3 length: 17 amino acids. The germline V gene has CDR1 SGHAT and CDR2 FQNNGV. CDR3 loop: CASSPASSGGTGNTIYF. DNA for the CDR3: TGTGCCAGCAGCCCGGCGAGCTCGGGGGGAACTGGAAACACCATATATTTT.

The V gene is TRBV3-1 (or the pseudogene TRBV3-2), the J gene TRBJ2-4, with TRBD1 identical over 8 bases. Germline CDR1 and CDR2: LGHDT and YNNKEL (reference sequence). Trimming cost V 4 bases and J 9 bases; bases outside gene matches: 11. This CDR3 is built from 15 residues. The CDR3 DNA follows: TGTGCCAGCAGCCCCCATTTGAGGACAGGGTCCATTCAGTACTTC. As protein: CASSPHLRTGSIQYF.

This clone was seen once. The chain carries TRBV5-6 and TRBJ2-7, with 8 bases lining up with TRBD2. The CDR3 covers 13 residues. Germline V lookup: CDR1 SGHDT, CDR2 YYEEEE. The junction had 10 bases not matched to a gene; V was cut back by 9 bases and J by 5 bases. The CDR3 here is CANSGGLIHEQYF. The CDR3 nucleotides are TGTGCCAACTCGGGAGGGTTAATCCACGAGCAGTACTTC.

The J gene is TRBJ2-7, the V gene TRBV5-6, with TRBD2 identical over 10 bases. Germline values: CDR1 SGHDT, CDR2 YYEEEE. J lost 5 bases, V lost 4 bases, and 9 bases had no gene match. The CDR3 spans 15 residues. CDR3 sequence: CASSEAGGPRDEQYF. The CDR3 nucleotides are TGTGCCAGCAGCGAAGCGGGGGGGCCACGGGACGAGCAGTACTTC.

The V call is TRBV5-4, the J call TRBJ1-1; 9 nucleotides align to TRBD1. CDR3 length: 18 amino acids. With 4 bases clipped from V and 1 base from J, the junction kept 14 bases outside the gene matches. Germline V gives CDR1 SGHNT, CDR2 YYREEE (reference sequence). The DNA for the CDR3 is TGTGCCAGCAGCCCGGGGACAGGGAAGGGTGGGGCGAACACTGAAGCTTTCTTT. Protein product: CASSPGTGKGGANTEAFF.

The chain has TRBV5-1 and TRBJ1-1; D is perhaps TRBD1 (5 bases). CDR3 length equals 13 residues. Germline loops: CDR1 SGHRS, CDR2 YFSETQ. V was pared by 5 bases and J by 2 bases, with 10 bases between. Here the CDR3 reads CASRLDSNTEAFF. In nucleotides, the CDR3 is TGCGCCAGCAGATTAGACAGCAACACTGAAGCTTTCTTT.

A few counts support this clone. The chain joins TRBV6-5 to TRBJ1-2; no reliable D call. V was shortened by 7 bases and J by 3 bases, with 18 bases between the two germline ends. This CDR3 comprises 15 residues. CDR1 and CDR2 from the germline V gene are MNHEY and SVGAGI. This CDR3 reads CASTEAWFSDYGYTF. DNA of the CDR3: TGTGCCAGCACCGAGGCGTGGTTTTCGGACTATGGCTACACCTTC.

About this clone itself: This sample also contains other DNA sequences that code for the same CDR3. The J gene is TRBJ2-3, the V gene TRBV9, with D possibly being TRBD2 (6 bases). CDR3 length equals 15 residues. The V end lost 2 bases, the J end lost 0 bases, and 10 bases lay between the germline ends. Germline CDR1 and CDR2: SGDLS and YYNGEE. The CDR3 here is CASSVTGTSTDTQYF. Here the CDR3 DNA reads TGTGCCAGCAGCGTCACGGGGACTAGCACAGATACGCAGTATTTT. Variable domain in full (rest from reference TRBV9 and TRBJ2-3): DSGVTQTPKHLITATGQRVTLRCSPRSGDLSVYWYQQSLDQGLQFLIQYYNGEERAKGNILERFSAQQFPDLHSELNLSSLELGDSALYFCASSVTGTSTDTQYFGPGTRLTVL.

This chain links TRBV5-1 with TRBJ1-1, with 8 bases that match TRBD1. The germline V gene has CDR1 SGHRS and CDR2 YFSETQ. The J segment lost 2 bases and the V segment lost 1 base, leaving 4 bases of the junction unmatched. This CDR3 spans 15 amino acids. The chain's CDR3 is CASSLSGQGNTEAFF. Written as DNA, the CDR3 is TGCGCCAGCAGCTTGTCCGGACAGGGTAACACTGAAGCTTTCTTT.

The chain joins TRBV12-3 or TRBV12-4 to TRBJ1-2, with a tentative D call TRBD1 (6 bases). V dropped 5 bases and J dropped 6 bases, with 10 bases sitting between them. The CDR3 extends over 12 amino acids. CDR3 sequence: CASSPRGHGYTF. In DNA form, the CDR3 reads TGTGCCAGCAGTCCCAGGGGTCATGGCTACACCTTC.

This sequence joins TRBV6-6 and TRBJ1-5; TRBD1 matches 7 bases. CDR1 MNHNY and CDR2 SVGAGI come from the germline V gene (reference sequence). CDR3 length: 15 amino acids. V shed 6 bases, J shed 2 bases, and the junction held 7 bases outside the gene matches. For the CDR3, the DNA is TGTGCCAGCAGCCCTAATACAGGGGGCAATCAGCCCCAGCATTTT. The encoded protein is CASSPNTGGNQPQHF.

The J gene is TRBJ1-3, the V gene TRBV15; tentative D call: TRBD1 (5 bases). The CDR3 is 11 amino acids. Germline loops: CDR1 LNHNV, CDR2 YYDKDF (reference sequence). The germline V and J ends were trimmed by 10 bases and 3 bases, with 7 bases remaining between them. The chain's CDR3 is CANRSGNTIYF. Here the CDR3 DNA reads TGTGCCAACAGGAGTGGAAACACCATATATTTT.

The CDR3 DNA reads as TGTGCCTGGACGGCAGGGTCCTACGAGCAGTACTTC. Translation gives CAWTAGSYEQYF. The V gene is TRBV30, the J gene TRBJ2-7; a weak D match, TRBD1 (5 bases). CDR1 and CDR2 from the germline V gene are GTSNPN and SVGIG (reference sequence). Trimming left V 4 bases short and J 1 base short, with 8 bases between. CDR3 size: 12 residues. The full variable domain, rest sourced from reference TRBV30 and TRBJ2-7, is SQTIHQWPATLVQPVGSPLSLECTVEGTSNPNLYWYRQAAGRGLQLLFYSVGIGQISSEVPQNLSASRPQDRQFILSSKKLLLSDSGFYLCAWTAGSYEQYFGPGTRLTVT.

This clone was seen only once. V gene TRBV2 combines with J gene TRBJ2-1; 9 bases are a match to TRBD1. The CDR3 covers 15 residues. The J segment lost 6 bases and the V segment lost 7 bases, leaving 10 bases of the junction unmatched. Germline assignment: CDR1 SNHLY and CDR2 FYNNEI. CDR3 protein: CASNLITGGGNEQFF. The DNA of the CDR3 is TGTGCCAGCAATCTAATCACAGGGGGCGGCAATGAGCAGTTCTTC.

This chain uses TRBV5-1 with TRBJ2-1, with D possibly TRBD1 on 6 matching bases. Trimming took off 0 bases at V and 4 bases at J, with 8 bases between the two ends. The germline CDR1 and CDR2 sequences are SGHRS and YFSETQ. CDR3 length: 14 amino acids. For the CDR3, the DNA is TGCGCCAGCAGCTTGGCACAGGGATACAATGAGCAGTTCTTC. Protein sequence: CASSLAQGYNEQFF.

This clone has just one count. The V gene is TRBV6-2 or TRBV6-3, the J gene TRBJ2-7; TRBD1 matches 10 bases. This CDR3 is 16 amino acids long. The J segment lost 6 bases and the V segment lost 3 bases, leaving 11 bases of the junction unmatched. Per germline, CDR1 MNHEY and CDR2 SVGEGT. CDR3 in amino acids: CASSYNAGTGVFEQYF. The CDR3 DNA sequence: TGTGCCAGCAGTTATAACGCCGGGACAGGGGTGTTCGAGCAGTACTTC.

The chain couples TRBV5-5 to TRBJ2-3; no definite D call. The germline V gene encodes CDR1 SGHKS and CDR2 YYEKEE (reference sequence). The V gene lost 0 bases and the J gene lost 11 bases, with 13 bases spanning the gap. The CDR3 spans 13 residues. The CDR3 DNA reads TGTGCCAGCAGCTTGGCGGCAAGCGAAGAGCAGTATTTT. Its protein is CASSLAASEEQYF.

The chain is built from TRBV7-2 and TRBJ2-1; 9 bases map to TRBD2. With 1 base clipped from V and 4 bases from J, the junction kept 11 bases outside the gene matches. In germline, CDR1 is SGHTA, CDR2 FQGNSA. This CDR3 has 18 residues. CDR3 loop: CASSLEGLAGINYNEQFF. The CDR3 nucleotides read TGTGCCAGCAGCTTAGAGGGGCTAGCGGGGATTAATTACAATGAGCAGTTCTTC.

Of note for this clone: Additional DNA sequences in this sample encode the identical CDR3. CDR3 loop: CASSLQSTNEKLFF. The DNA of the CDR3 is TGTGCCAGCAGCTTACAGTCAACTAATGAAAAACTGTTTTTT. This chain uses TRBV7-9 with TRBJ1-4; D ambiguous. CDR3 length equals 14 residues. V lost 2 bases to trimming and J lost 0 bases, with 4 bases between them. Germline V CDR1 and CDR2: SEHNR, FQNEAQ (reference sequence).

The count of this clone is one. The CDR3 is CASSVGTGPYEQYF. In DNA form, the CDR3 reads TGTGCCAGCAGCGTCGGGACAGGACCCTACGAGCAGTACTTC. This chain connects TRBV7-9 to TRBJ2-7; 8 bases match TRBD1. The CDR3 has 14 residues. Germline values: CDR1 SEHNR, CDR2 FQNEAQ (reference sequence). Trimming cost V 5 bases and J 2 bases; bases outside gene matches: 5.

For this clone: Different DNA sequences within this sample yield the same CDR3. The V and J genes are TRBV7-2 and TRBJ2-7, with TRBD2 identical over 14 bases. After removal of 6 bases from V and 2 bases from J, the junction contained 3 bases not matched to a gene. In germline, CDR1 is SGHTA, CDR2 FQGNSA. This CDR3 is built from 15 residues. CDR3 region: CASRPTSGGAYEQYF. In DNA form, the CDR3 reads TGTGCCAGCAGGCCGACTAGCGGGGGGGCCTACGAGCAGTACTTC.

This clone was detected a few times. The chain uses TRBV13 and TRBJ2-7, with D unresolved. The germline V and J ends were trimmed by 1 base and 0 bases, with 7 bases remaining between them. CDR3 size: 14 residues. From germline, CDR1 is PRHDT and CDR2 FYEKMQ (reference sequence). CDR3 sequence (DNA): TGTGCCAGCAGCTTAGCCGCGAGCTCCTACGAGCAGTACTTC. Protein: CASSLAASSYEQYF.